The rows below give T cell receptor beta chains drawn from one sample of a study of cytomegalovirus exposure and HLA in healthy donors. Here immunoSEQ multiplex PCR was the method, and the copy in TCRdb shows in-frame clones only, minus some. The table includes 150,000 to 200,000 clones, roughly three quarters detected once. Sequenced sample: PBMCs. These receptor sequences come from a woman aged 45-65 years in good health and CMV-seronegative. CDR3s include the opening cysteine and the closing phenylalanine or tryptophan. Each record gives: D gene, clone size, J gene, V gene, CDR3 protein, CDR3 DNA. A D gene is named only where the DNA matches it firmly. Where a row states a size, it is once, few, many or the class of an expanded clone; other rows omit it.

NA | NA | TRBJ2-3 | TRBV5-1 | CASSTGRTDTQYF | TGCGCCAGCAGCACCGGTAGAACAGATACGCAGTATTTT
TRBD2 | NA | TRBJ2-7 | TRBV6-1 | CASSAQRGSYEQYF | TGTGCCAGCAGTGCCCAGCGGGGATCCTACGAGCAGTACTTC
NA | NA | TRBJ1-2 | TRBV5-5 | CASRANYGYTF | TGTGCCAGCAGGGCAAACTATGGCTACACCTTC
TRBD2 | NA | TRBJ2-1 | TRBV7-2 | CASSPRLGTSGSRNEQFF | TGTGCCAGCAGCCCCCGACTCGGGACTAGCGGGAGTAGAAATGAGCAGTTCTTC
NA | few | TRBJ1-5 | TRBV25-1 | CASSELGAANQPQHF | TGTGCCAGCAGTGAATTAGGGGCAGCTAATCAGCCCCAGCATTTT
TRBD1 | NA | TRBJ2-7 | TRBV5-1 | CASSLNRGSYEQYF | TGCGCCAGCAGCTTGAACAGGGGCTCCTACGAGCAGTACTTC
NA | once | TRBJ2-3 | TRBV28 | CASSYGGIVADTQYF | TGTGCCAGCAGTTACGGGGGTATAGTGGCAGATACGCAGTATTTT
TRBD1 | NA | TRBJ2-7 | TRBV6-1 | CATRTGLYEQYF | TGTGCCACCAGGACAGGTCTCTACGAGCAGTACTTC
NA | NA | TRBJ1-1 | TRBV30 | CAWSQGSTEAFF | TGTGCCTGGAGTCAGGGAAGCACTGAAGCTTTCTTT
NA | few | TRBJ1-1 | TRBV19 | CASSIAAGAATEAFF | TGTGCCAGTAGTATAGCGGCAGGGGCTGCCACTGAAGCTTTCTTT
TRBD1 | NA | TRBJ2-5 | TRBV7-3 | CASSTREKGAGETQYF | TGTGCCAGCAGCACCCGTGAGAAGGGGGCAGGAGAGACCCAGTACTTC
NA | NA | TRBJ2-5 | TRBV15 | CATSRLGSREETQYF | TGTGCCACCAGCAGATTGGGTTCCAGGGAAGAGACCCAGTACTTC
TRBD2 | NA | TRBJ2-7 | TRBV6-5 | CASSYSQGLAGEQYF | TGTGCCAGCAGTTACTCACAGGGACTAGCGGGCGAGCAGTACTTC
NA | few | TRBJ2-5 | TRBV7-9 | CASSGGTDEQETQYF | TGTGCCAGCAGCGGCGGGACAGATGAACAAGAGACCCAGTACTTC
NA | few | TRBJ2-3 | TRBV4-3 | CASSQGHASTDTQYF | TGCGCCAGCAGCCAGGGACACGCTAGCACAGATACGCAGTATTTT
TRBD2 | once | TRBJ2-7 | TRBV7-7 | CASSLGAAHGPGGHGDEQYF | TGTGCTAGCAGCTTAGGGGCAGCCCATGGACCGGGAGGCCACGGTGACGAGCAGTACTTC
NA | NA | TRBJ1-2 | TRBV9 | CASSVGGSLSYTF | TGTGCCAGCAGCGTAGGGGGCAGTCTAAGCTACACCTTC
NA | few | TRBJ1-2 | TRBV30 | CAWSPETNYGYTF | TGTGCCTGGAGTCCGGAGACTAACTATGGCTACACCTTC
NA | many | TRBJ1-1 | TRBV5-5 | CASSDTATGTEAFF | TGTGCCAGCAGCGACACCGCTACAGGTACTGAAGCTTTCTTT
NA | NA | TRBJ1-2 | TRBV28 | CASSKTQGFMGYTF | TGTGCCAGCAGTAAAACACAGGGTTTCATGGGCTACACCTTC
NA | NA | TRBJ1-6 | TRBV27 | CACGWVADSPLHF | TGTGCCTGCGGATGGGTCGCAGATTCACCCCTCCACTTT
TRBD1 | NA | TRBJ1-1 | TRBV7-3 | CASSYTGGEAFF | TGTGCCAGCAGCTATACAGGGGGTGAAGCTTTCTTT
TRBD1 | NA | TRBJ1-2 | TRBV27 | CASSKGGFGYTF | TGTGCCAGCAGTAAAGGGGGCTTTGGCTACACCTTC
NA | NA | TRBJ2-2 | TRBV5-8 | CASKRGGQFQTNTGELFF | TGTGCCAGCAAGCGGGGCGGACAGTTCCAGACGAACACCGGGGAGCTGTTTTTT
TRBD2 | NA | TRBJ2-3 | TRBV13 | CASSLDRGGGTDTQYF | TGTGCCAGCAGCTTGGATCGGGGGGGCGGGACAGATACGCAGTATTTT
TRBD2 | NA | TRBJ2-1 | TRBV7-2 | CASSLGLAGTGEQFF | TGTGCCAGCAGCTTGGGACTAGCGGGGACAGGAGAGCAGTTCTTC
TRBD2 | few | TRBJ2-2 | TRBV9 | CASSLTSGRLSGELFF | TGTGCCAGCAGCCTAACTAGCGGGAGGTTATCCGGGGAGCTGTTTTTT
TRBD2 | NA | TRBJ2-7 | TRBV2 | CASSNRRTSGGQIAYEQYF | TGTGCCAGCAGTAACCGCCGGACTAGCGGGGGTCAGATAGCCTACGAGCAGTACTTC
NA | NA | TRBJ2-6 | TRBV19 | CASRDRRANVLTF | TGTGCCAGTAGGGACAGACGGGCCAACGTCCTGACTTTC
NA | NA | TRBJ2-1 | TRBV9 | CASSAFSGNEQFF | TGTGCCAGCAGCGCCTTTAGTGGCAATGAGCAGTTCTTC
NA | NA | TRBJ2-7 | TRBV2 | CASRDTAYEQYF | TGTGCCAGCAGAGATACGGCCTACGAGCAGTACTTC
TRBD1 | NA | TRBJ1-2 | TRBV7-2 | CASSPVGGGYTF | TGTGCCAGCAGCCCGGTAGGGGGCGGCTACACCTTC
TRBD1 | NA | TRBJ1-2 | TRBV29-1 | CSVEGPGQVYGYTF | TGCAGCGTTGAAGGCCCGGGACAGGTCTATGGCTACACCTTC
NA | few | TRBJ2-7 | TRBV7-9 | CASSFWALGNTPYEQYF | TGTGCCAGCAGCTTCTGGGCACTAGGAAACACCCCCTACGAGCAGTACTTC
TRBD1 | NA | TRBJ1-3 | TRBV12-5 | CASGTQGAKGNTIYF | TGTGCTAGTGGAACTCAGGGGGCGAAAGGAAACACCATATATTTT
NA | NA | TRBJ2-2 | TRBV15 | CATSRPSGANTGELFF | TGTGCCACCAGCAGACCCTCAGGGGCCAACACCGGGGAGCTGTTTTTT
NA | NA | TRBJ1-6 | TRBV19 | CASQGGGSSYNSPLHF | TGTGCCAGTCAAGGGGGGGGGAGCTCCTATAATTCACCCCTCCACTTT
NA | NA | TRBJ2-1 | TRBV28 | CAGMSTEARSYNEQFF | TGTGCCGGAATGTCGACAGAAGCTCGCTCCTACAATGAGCAGTTCTTC
TRBD2 | few | TRBJ2-2 | TRBV5-4 | CASSLGGLAGDGELFF | TGTGCCAGCAGCTTGGGGGGTCTAGCGGGAGACGGGGAGCTGTTTTTT
NA | NA | TRBJ2-5 | TRBV4-1 | CASSRGIKETQYF | TGCGCCAGCAGTCGGGGGATAAAAGAGACCCAGTACTTC
NA | NA | TRBJ1-2 | TRBV9 | CASSTGNYGYTF | TGTGCCAGCAGCACAGGGAACTATGGCTACACCTTC